This is a list of T cell receptor beta chains from one sample in a study of blood T cell repertoires in COVID-19. The repertoire was sequenced with immunoSEQ multiplex PCR; TCRdb's copy has only in-frame clones and lacks some. This sample has some 120,000 clones, with about 75% found just once. Sequenced sample: peripheral blood. Receptor source: a man at least 80 years old with acute or convalescent COVID-19. Each CDR3 is given with its conserved first and last residue.

v_call,j_call,cdr3_aa
TRBV6-5,TRBJ1-1,CASTTGDVREAFF
TRBV2,TRBJ1-2,CASSEQGNYGYTF
TRBV7-9,TRBJ2-2,CASSSRLVNTGELFF
TRBV2,TRBJ2-2,CASRGQMNTGELFF
TRBV5-1,TRBJ2-2,CASSLVVAGNTGELFF
TRBV7-6,TRBJ1-5,CASSLGQGLGSNQPQHF
TRBV6-2/TRBV6-3,TRBJ2-3,CASSYRTQATDTQYF
TRBV27,TRBJ1-4,CASSSTTGNEKLFF
TRBV19,TRBJ1-2,CASSIGTGITALIYGYTF
TRBV4-3,TRBJ2-7,CASSQDVLGGAAEQYF
TRBV6-5,TRBJ1-1,CASSPGGYTEAFF
TRBV5-1,TRBJ2-2,CASSLFGQGASGELFF
TRBV2,TRBJ1-2,CASKQDQGGGYTF
TRBV6-5,TRBJ2-7,CASSSDTTGVSYEQYF
TRBV5-6,TRBJ1-1,CASRTPGAWNEAFF
TRBV7-3,TRBJ2-1,CASSDTLYNEQFF
TRBV3-1/TRBV3-2,TRBJ1-2,CASSHSTGTGGEGYTF
TRBV5-1,TRBJ2-4,CASSTGNIQYF
TRBV4-1,TRBJ1-2,CASSLVTGGPNYGYTF
TRBV7-2,TRBJ1-2,CASSPGVYGYTF
TRBV6-1,TRBJ2-3,CASSDKGFSTDTQYF
TRBV11-2,TRBJ1-1,CASSPHPVYNTEAFF
TRBV7-2,TRBJ1-5,CASSSQGRSNQPQHF
TRBV11-2,TRBJ1-6,CASSPGGWGQGYSPLHF